Below are 11 T cell receptor beta chains sequenced from a single sample in a study of beta chain bispecific antibodies for T cell cancers. TCRdb fed the 5' RACE reads into MiXCR, producing one record per CDR3 protein. The sample consists of 15,000 to 20,000 distinct CDR3 sequences, roughly 1.9% of them appearing once. Expansion lasted 2 to 4 days, with either anti-CD3 antibody OKT3 or CD3/CD28 beads. Findings of the study overall: In these mixed samples, most targeted TRBV reads derived from the leukemia cell line.

Antigens for these TCRs are unknown. Sequenced input: healthy donor T cells cultured with leukemia cells. Source of these receptors: a human donor in good health. Some clones in this sample may be carry-over from other donors' samples.

The sample holds many counts of this clonotype. This sequence joins TRBV27 and TRBJ2-7; D perhaps matches TRBD1 (5 bases). The CDR3 is made up of 13 amino acids. V lost 3 bases, J lost 3 bases, and 9 bases lay in between. Per germline, CDR1 MNHEY and CDR2 SMNVEV (reference sequence). The CDR3 sequence is CASSFGQGYEQYF. CDR3 sequence (DNA): TGTGCCAGCAGTTTCGGGCAGGGCTACGAGCAGTACTTC.

Ten or more counts support this clonotype. For the CDR3, the DNA is TGTGCCAGCAGGCCTAGCCTCTATGGCTACACCTTC. Protein sequence: CASRPSLYGYTF. V usage is TRBV6-6 and J usage is TRBJ1-2; D uncertain. Germline-derived CDR1 and CDR2 are MNHNY and SVGAGI (reference sequence). The V end lost 6 bases, the J end lost 4 bases, and 9 bases lay between the germline ends. The CDR3 spans 12 residues.

This clonotype came up many times. The J gene is TRBJ2-7, the V gene TRBV4-1; 15 positions match TRBD2. This CDR3 is 18 amino acids long. The V and J ends lost 8 bases and 4 bases, in that order; junction bases with no gene match: 15. CDR1 and CDR2 from the germline V gene are MGHRA and YSYEKL. CDR3 DNA sequence: TGCGCCAGCCGGTCTCTCGGACTAGCGGGGGGGCCGGGGTACGAGCAGTACTTC. It codes for CASRSLGLAGGPGYEQYF.

This clonotype was detected many times. V is TRBV6-2 or TRBV6-3 and J is TRBJ2-7; no clear D. Germline CDR1 and CDR2: MNHEY and SVGEGT. The CDR3 runs 13 residues. Trimming stripped 2 bases from V and 3 bases from J, with 8 bases between. The CDR3 region is CASSYIGDYEQYF. Written as DNA, the CDR3 is TGTGCCAGCAGTTACATAGGTGACTACGAGCAGTACTTC.

This clonotype was seen many times. The chain recombines TRBV7-6 with TRBJ2-7; D not resolved. Trimming cost V 1 base and J 3 bases, with 10 bases left between them. Per the germline V gene, CDR1 is SGHVS and CDR2 is FNYEAQ. The CDR3 is 14 residues long. CDR3 DNA: TGTGCCAGCAGCTTAGAACCAGAGAACTACGAGCAGTACTTC. As protein: CASSLEPENYEQYF.

This clonotype was detected many times. CDR3 coding DNA: TGTGCCAGTAGTATTGCGGGGGGAAACACCGGGGAGCTGTTTTTT. Amino acids: CASSIAGGNTGELFF. The chain carries TRBV19 and TRBJ2-2; 8 positions agree with TRBD2. With V trimmed by 3 bases and J by 2 bases, 2 bases remained unmatched. The germline CDR1 and CDR2 sequences are LNHDA and SQIVND (reference sequence). CDR3 length: 15 amino acids.

There are many counts of this clonotype. V and J are TRBV9 and TRBJ2-2; tentative D call: TRBD1 (6 bases). V lost 4 bases to trimming and J lost 4 bases, with 17 bases between them. The germline CDR1 and CDR2 sequences are SGDLS and YYNGEE. The CDR3 covers 16 residues. This CDR3 reads CASSLHRDRPTGELFF. CDR3 nucleotide sequence: TGTGCCAGCAGCCTGCACCGAGACAGGCCCACCGGGGAGCTGTTTTTT.

This clonotype was counted ten times or more. This chain uses TRBV7-8 with TRBJ2-1; D unresolved. Deletions cut 2 bases from V and 4 bases from J, with 6 bases between. This CDR3 contains 13 residues. The germline gives CDR1 SGHVS, CDR2 FQNEAQ. Here the CDR3 reads CASSLPPYNEQFF. In DNA form, the CDR3 reads TGTGCCAGCAGCTTACCGCCTTACAATGAGCAGTTCTTC.

This clonotype was picked up many times. The V and J genes are TRBV13 and TRBJ2-1, with 10 bases aligning to TRBD1. V dropped 10 bases and J dropped 7; count of bases not matched to a gene: 4. The CDR3 is 12 residues long. Germline loops: CDR1 PRHDT, CDR2 FYEKMQ (reference sequence). In DNA form, the CDR3 reads TGTGCCACGGGACAGGGGTCTAATGAGCAGTTCTTC. Protein sequence: CATGQGSNEQFF. Supplemented by reference TRBV13 and TRBJ2-1, the full variable domain reads AAGVIQSPRHLIKEKRETATLKCYPIPRHDTVYWYQQGPGQDPQFLISFYEKMQSDKGSIPDRFSAQQFSDYHSELNMSSLELGDSALYFCATGQGSNEQFFGPGTRLTVL.

This clonotype appeared many times. The chain joins TRBV6-5 to TRBJ1-1, with TRBD1 as a possible D gene (6 bases). Germline values: CDR1 MNHEY, CDR2 SVGAGI. V lost 7 bases and J 0 bases, leaving 12 bases between the germline ends. The CDR3 runs to 14 residues. As DNA, the CDR3 is TGTGCCAGCAAGGACAGCACTATGAACACTGAAGCTTTCTTT. This gives the protein CASKDSTMNTEAFF.

In its sample, this clonotype is medium-sized. This sequence joins TRBV7-3 and TRBJ2-1; unclear D gene. CDR1 and CDR2 (germline): SGHTA, FQGTGA. This CDR3 region has 14 residues. Trimming took 4 bases from V and 6 from J, leaving 13 bases between them. Written as DNA, the CDR3 is TGTGCCAGCAGCTGGCGCCCGCAAGGCAATGAGCAGTTCTTC. Translation: CASSWRPQGNEQFF.